Shown below are 8 T cell receptor beta chains from a single sample sequenced in a study of chemoradiotherapy in HPV16-positive cancers. The assay was immunoSEQ multiplex PCR, and TCRdb's table has in-frame clones only and misses some. The table includes 500 or so clones, under 85% detected once. This sample comprised tumor tissue, obtained from a patient who underwent chemoradiotherapy. The receptors derive from a human donor with HPV-associated anogenital cancer.

The J gene is TRBJ2-7, the V gene TRBV7-2, with D possibly TRBD2 on 5 matching bases. Trimming removed 5 bases from V and 3 bases from J, with 14 bases in between. The CDR3 totals 14 residues. Per germline, CDR1 SGHTA and CDR2 FQGNSA. The CDR3 DNA reads TGTGCCAGCAGCGGAGGCTATTCAGTCTACGAGCAGTACTTC. It translates to CASSGGYSVYEQYF. The complete variable domain, with remaining parts taken from reference TRBV7-2 and TRBJ2-7, reads GAGVSQSPSNKVTEKGKDVELRCDPISGHTALYWYRQSLGQGLEFLIYFQGNSAPDKSGLPSDRFSAERTGGSVSTLTIQRTQQEDSAVYLCASSGGYSVYEQYFGPGTRLTVT.

The rearrangement uses TRBV10-3 and TRBJ1-5; D is perhaps TRBD1 (6 bases). CDR3 length: 14 amino acids. V lost 2 bases and J 7 bases, leaving 12 bases between the germline ends. Germline V gene sequence: CDR1 ENHRY, CDR2 SYGVKD. The CDR3 spells CAISELQGSQPQHF. CDR3 DNA sequence: TGTGCCATCAGTGAGCTACAGGGCAGCCAGCCCCAGCATTTT.

V gene TRBV5-6 combines with J gene TRBJ1-1, with no clear D. Germline CDR1 SGHDT, CDR2 YYEEEE. The V end lost 4 bases, the J end lost 10 bases, and 20 bases lay between the germline ends. This CDR3 has 14 amino acids. In DNA form, the CDR3 reads TGTGCCAGCAGCATAAAACCGGGCCACCTAGGAGCTTTCTTT. Its translation: CASSIKPGHLGAFF. The full variable domain, completed using reference TRBV5-6 and TRBJ1-1, is DAGVTQSPTHLIKTRGQQVTLRCSPKSGHDTVSWYQQALGQGPQFIFQYYEEEERQRGNFPDRFSGHQFPNYSSELNVNALLLGDSALYLCASSIKPGHLGAFFGQGTRLTVV.

The chain joins TRBV4-1 to TRBJ2-7; D could derive from TRBD1 or TRBD2 (5 bases each). CDR3 size: 15 residues. Deletions cut 1 base from V and 2 bases from J, with 12 bases between. Germline CDR1 is MGHRA and CDR2 is YSYEKL. The CDR3 bases are TGCGCCAGCAGCCAAGCGTCCGAGGGGCCCTACGAGCAGTACTTC. Translating gives CASSQASEGPYEQYF.

This rearrangement joins TRBV19 to TRBJ2-1; maybe TRBD1 (5 bases). Trimming cost V 4 bases and J 0 bases, with 10 bases left between them. This CDR3 has 15 residues. Germline V gene sequence: CDR1 LNHDA, CDR2 SQIVND (reference sequence). The CDR3 is CASSRQLNSYNEQFF. CDR3 DNA sequence: TGTGCCAGTAGTAGACAGCTAAACTCCTACAATGAGCAGTTCTTC.

The count of this clone is one. The chain combines TRBV2 with TRBJ1-5, with D uncertain. V was trimmed by 1 base and J by 6 bases, leaving 13 bases between them. CDR3 length: 15 amino acids. The germline gives CDR1 SNHLY, CDR2 FYNNEI. Here the CDR3 reads CASSEGPSGLQPQHF. CDR3 DNA sequence: TGTGCCAGCAGTGAAGGTCCCTCCGGGCTTCAGCCCCAGCATTTT.

The rearrangement uses TRBV5-4 and TRBJ2-3; no clear D. Trimming cost V 0 bases and J 2 bases, with 10 bases left between them. This CDR3 region has 15 residues. The germline V gene has CDR1 SGHNT and CDR2 YYREEE (reference sequence). The CDR3, as DNA: TGTGCCAGCAGCTTGGCCACAACGACCACAGATACGCAGTATTTT. It is translated as CASSLATTTTDTQYF.

This CDR3 reads CASSSWGGLETQYF. DNA of the CDR3: TGTGCCAGCAGTTCGTGGGGGGGCCTCGAGACCCAGTACTTC. The V gene is TRBV6-5, the J gene TRBJ2-5, with D perhaps matching TRBD2 (7 bases). The germline V gene has CDR1 MNHEY and CDR2 SVGAGI. CDR3 length equals 14 residues. V lost 4 bases and J lost 5, with 14 bases in between.